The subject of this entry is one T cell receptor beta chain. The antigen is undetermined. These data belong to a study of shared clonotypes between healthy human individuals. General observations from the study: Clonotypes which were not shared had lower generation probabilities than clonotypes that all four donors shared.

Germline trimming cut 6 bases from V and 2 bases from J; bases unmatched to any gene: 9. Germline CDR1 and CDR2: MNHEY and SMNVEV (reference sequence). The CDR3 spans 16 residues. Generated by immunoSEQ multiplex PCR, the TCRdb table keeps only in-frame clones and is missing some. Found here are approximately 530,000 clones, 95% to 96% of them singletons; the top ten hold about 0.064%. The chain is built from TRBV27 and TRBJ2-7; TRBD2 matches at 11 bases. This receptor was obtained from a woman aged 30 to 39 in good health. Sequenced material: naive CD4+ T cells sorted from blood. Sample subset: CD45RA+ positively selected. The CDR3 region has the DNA TGTGCCAGCAGCCCCGCGGGACTAGCGGACGCCTACGAGCAGTACTTC. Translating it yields CASSPAGLADAYEQYF.